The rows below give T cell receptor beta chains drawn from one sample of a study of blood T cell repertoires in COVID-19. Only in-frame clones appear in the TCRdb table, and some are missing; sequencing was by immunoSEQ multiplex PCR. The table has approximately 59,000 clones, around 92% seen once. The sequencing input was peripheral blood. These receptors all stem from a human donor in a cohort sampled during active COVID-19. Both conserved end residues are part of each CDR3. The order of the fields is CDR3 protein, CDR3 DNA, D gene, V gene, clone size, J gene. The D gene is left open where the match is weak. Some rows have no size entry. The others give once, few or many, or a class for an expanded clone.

CDR3 protein: CASSLRQGTRGYTF; CDR3 DNA: TGTGCCAGCAGCCTACGACAGGGGACGCGGGGCTACACCTTC; D gene: TRBD1; V gene: TRBV5-6; clone size: few; J gene: TRBJ1-2
CDR3 protein: CASSPTSWGEETQYF; CDR3 DNA: TGCGCCAGCAGTCCGACTAGCTGGGGAGAAGAGACCCAGTACTTC; D gene: TRBD2; V gene: TRBV10-2; clone size: few; J gene: TRBJ2-5
CDR3 protein: CASSQGWGLNTEAFF; CDR3 DNA: TGTGCCAGCAGCCAAGGGTGGGGCTTGAACACTGAAGCTTTCTTT; D gene: .; V gene: TRBV3-1/TRBV3-2; clone size: .; J gene: TRBJ1-1
CDR3 protein: CASSFAVFTDTQYF; CDR3 DNA: TGTGCCAGCAGCTTTGCGGTTTTCACAGATACGCAGTATTTT; D gene: .; V gene: TRBV7-6; clone size: .; J gene: TRBJ2-3
CDR3 protein: CASSFGTGGTEAFF; CDR3 DNA: TGTGCCAGCAGTTTTGGCACAGGGGGGACTGAAGCTTTCTTT; D gene: TRBD1; V gene: TRBV7-3; clone size: few; J gene: TRBJ1-1
CDR3 protein: CAVRDSTKNGYTF; CDR3 DNA: TGTGCCGTCAGGGATTCCACTAAGAATGGCTACACCTTC; D gene: .; V gene: TRBV6-5; clone size: .; J gene: TRBJ1-2
CDR3 protein: CASREPRDRGPGYTF; CDR3 DNA: TGTGCCAGCAGGGAACCCCGGGACAGGGGGCCTGGCTACACCTTC; D gene: TRBD1; V gene: TRBV3-1/TRBV3-2; clone size: .; J gene: TRBJ1-2
CDR3 protein: CASSPDLTGPGKTQYF; CDR3 DNA: TGCGCCAGCAGCCCAGATCTGACAGGGCCCGGGAAGACCCAGTACTTC; D gene: TRBD1; V gene: TRBV5-1; clone size: few; J gene: TRBJ2-5
CDR3 protein: CASSQDIAASYEQYF; CDR3 DNA: TGCGCCAGCAGCCAAGATATCGCGGCCTCCTACGAGCAGTACTTC; D gene: .; V gene: TRBV4-3; clone size: few; J gene: TRBJ2-7
CDR3 protein: CASSRDKNYGYTF; CDR3 DNA: TGCGCCAGCAGCCGGGACAAAAACTATGGCTACACCTTC; D gene: .; V gene: TRBV4-3; clone size: .; J gene: TRBJ1-2
CDR3 protein: CASSPAPGRGYEQYF; CDR3 DNA: TGTGCCAGCTCACCCGCCCCAGGTCGGGGCTACGAGCAGTACTTC; D gene: .; V gene: TRBV18; clone size: .; J gene: TRBJ2-7
CDR3 protein: CASSPRGLAGTNTGELFF; CDR3 DNA: TGTGCCAGCAGCCCCAGGGGACTAGCGGGGACAAACACCGGGGAGCTGTTTTTT; D gene: TRBD2; V gene: TRBV3-1/TRBV3-2; clone size: few; J gene: TRBJ2-2
CDR3 protein: CASSLDGVISGRFF; CDR3 DNA: TGTGCCAGCAGCTTAGATGGGGTTATTAGCGGGAGGTTCTTC; D gene: TRBD2; V gene: TRBV11-2; clone size: .; J gene: TRBJ2-1
CDR3 protein: CASSLQGQSQHF; CDR3 DNA: TGTGCCAGCAGTTTACAGGGGCAGTCCCAGCATTTT; D gene: .; V gene: TRBV12-3/TRBV12-4; clone size: .; J gene: TRBJ1-5
CDR3 protein: CASSPRTGGMNYGYTF; CDR3 DNA: TGCGCCAGCAGCCCCCGGACAGGGGGTATGAACTATGGCTACACCTTC; D gene: TRBD1; V gene: TRBV4-1; clone size: .; J gene: TRBJ1-2
CDR3 protein: CASSPRVGQGNYGYTF; CDR3 DNA: TGTGCCAGCAGCCCCCGAGTAGGACAGGGGAACTATGGCTACACCTTC; D gene: TRBD1; V gene: TRBV4-2; clone size: .; J gene: TRBJ1-2
CDR3 protein: CASSQAQGGKSGELFF; CDR3 DNA: TGTGCCAGCAGCCAAGCACAGGGGGGTAAATCCGGGGAGCTGTTTTTT; D gene: TRBD1; V gene: TRBV4-2; clone size: .; J gene: TRBJ2-2
CDR3 protein: CASSIDYLNTEAFF; CDR3 DNA: TGTGCCAGTAGTATAGATTATCTGAACACTGAAGCTTTCTTT; D gene: .; V gene: TRBV19; clone size: .; J gene: TRBJ1-1
CDR3 protein: CASSVFSGGAYYTDTQYF; CDR3 DNA: TGTGCCAGCAGTGTATTTAGCGGGGGGGCCTATTACACAGATACGCAGTATTTT; D gene: TRBD2; V gene: TRBV6-1; clone size: .; J gene: TRBJ2-3
CDR3 protein: CASSQDGQRSGTITGELFF; CDR3 DNA: TGTGCCAGCAGCCAAGATGGCCAAAGGAGCGGGACAATCACCGGGGAGCTGTTTTTT; D gene: .; V gene: TRBV4-2; clone size: .; J gene: TRBJ2-2
CDR3 protein: CASSYSKGGGTEAFF; CDR3 DNA: TGTGCCAGCAGTTACTCGAAGGGAGGAGGGACTGAAGCTTTCTTT; D gene: .; V gene: TRBV6-5; clone size: once; J gene: TRBJ1-1
CDR3 protein: CASSLVPGSGRGGTDTQYF; CDR3 DNA: TGTGCCAGCAGCCTCGTCCCAGGTAGCGGACGCGGGGGCACAGATACGCAGTATTTT; D gene: .; V gene: TRBV7-2; clone size: .; J gene: TRBJ2-3
CDR3 protein: CASSLVVNYEQYF; CDR3 DNA: TGCGCCAGCAGCTTGGTTGTAAACTACGAGCAGTACTTC; D gene: .; V gene: TRBV5-1; clone size: .; J gene: TRBJ2-7
CDR3 protein: CASSPDFSNGELFF; CDR3 DNA: TGCGCCAGCAGCCCCGACTTCAGCAATGGGGAGCTGTTTTTT; D gene: .; V gene: TRBV4-3; clone size: .; J gene: TRBJ2-2
CDR3 protein: CASSGGLALTDTQYF; CDR3 DNA: TGTGCCAGCAGCGGCGGACTAGCGTTGACAGATACGCAGTATTTT; D gene: TRBD2; V gene: TRBV9; clone size: .; J gene: TRBJ2-3
CDR3 protein: CASSQDEGTQYF; CDR3 DNA: TGTGCCAGCAGTCAGGACGAGGGGACCCAGTACTTC; D gene: .; V gene: TRBV2; clone size: .; J gene: TRBJ2-5
CDR3 protein: CASSELGQGNSPLHF; CDR3 DNA: TGTGCCAGCAGTGAACTGGGACAGGGTAATTCACCCCTCCACTTT; D gene: TRBD1; V gene: TRBV6-1; clone size: few; J gene: TRBJ1-6
CDR3 protein: CASSQVWRLAGTTGELFF; CDR3 DNA: TGCGCCAGCAGCCAAGTATGGAGACTAGCGGGGACAACCGGGGAGCTGTTTTTT; D gene: TRBD2; V gene: TRBV4-1; clone size: .; J gene: TRBJ2-2
CDR3 protein: CASRSLAGGNNEQFF; CDR3 DNA: TGTGCCAGTAGATCCTTAGCGGGGGGGAACAATGAGCAGTTCTTC; D gene: TRBD2; V gene: TRBV19; clone size: .; J gene: TRBJ2-1
CDR3 protein: CAISEPGEKRNTIYF; CDR3 DNA: TGTGCCATCAGTGAGCCCGGGGAGAAGAGAAACACCATATATTTT; D gene: .; V gene: TRBV10-3; clone size: .; J gene: TRBJ1-3
CDR3 protein: CASSESKAGGLPDTQYF; CDR3 DNA: TGCGCCAGCAGTGAGTCGAAAGCGGGGGGGCTACCAGATACGCAGTATTTT; D gene: TRBD2; V gene: TRBV10-1; clone size: .; J gene: TRBJ2-3
CDR3 protein: CASSLGPRGGNTIYF; CDR3 DNA: TGTGCCAGCAGCTTAGGCCCCAGGGGTGGAAACACCATATATTTT; D gene: .; V gene: TRBV13; clone size: once; J gene: TRBJ1-3
CDR3 protein: CASSLSRQETQYF; CDR3 DNA: TGTGCCAGCAGCTTATCCAGGCAAGAGACCCAGTACTTC; D gene: .; V gene: TRBV11-2; clone size: .; J gene: TRBJ2-5
CDR3 protein: CASSSNWGSGTVDLFGQETQYF; CDR3 DNA: TGTGCCAGCAGCTCAAACTGGGGGTCTGGGACAGTGGACCTGTTTGGACAAGAGACCCAGTACTTC; D gene: TRBD1; V gene: TRBV7-6; clone size: .; J gene: TRBJ2-5
CDR3 protein: CASFTQEGGYTF; CDR3 DNA: TGTGCCAGCTTTACCCAGGAGGGGGGCTACACCTTC; D gene: .; V gene: TRBV25-1; clone size: .; J gene: TRBJ1-2
CDR3 protein: CAISSGTDNTGELFF; CDR3 DNA: TGTGCCATCAGCTCAGGGACAGATAACACCGGGGAGCTGTTTTTT; D gene: TRBD1; V gene: TRBV10-3; clone size: .; J gene: TRBJ2-2
CDR3 protein: CASSPPSRTGLAFF; CDR3 DNA: TGTGCCAGCTCACCACCGTCCCGGACAGGGCTTGCTTTCTTT; D gene: TRBD1; V gene: TRBV18; clone size: .; J gene: TRBJ1-1
CDR3 protein: CASRPTGGGGYTF; CDR3 DNA: TGTGCCAGCAGACCCACAGGGGGGGGTGGCTACACCTTC; D gene: TRBD1; V gene: TRBV6-5; clone size: .; J gene: TRBJ1-2
CDR3 protein: CSVEGSGGADTEAFF; CDR3 DNA: TGCAGCGTTGAAGGCTCTGGGGGGGCGGACACTGAAGCTTTCTTT; D gene: .; V gene: TRBV29-1; clone size: .; J gene: TRBJ1-1
CDR3 protein: CASSLFGRGDTGELFF; CDR3 DNA: TGTGCCAGCAGCTTGTTCGGCAGGGGGGACACCGGGGAGCTGTTTTTT; D gene: .; V gene: TRBV5-5; clone size: .; J gene: TRBJ2-2
CDR3 protein: CASSQFTQANYGYTF; CDR3 DNA: TGTGCCAGCAGTCAGTTCACACAGGCTAACTATGGCTACACCTTC; D gene: .; V gene: TRBV6-5; clone size: .; J gene: TRBJ1-2
CDR3 protein: CASSTERGGLETQYF; CDR3 DNA: TGTGCCAGCAGCACAGAGCGGGGGGGCCTCGAGACCCAGTACTTC; D gene: TRBD2; V gene: TRBV7-9; clone size: .; J gene: TRBJ2-5
CDR3 protein: CASSPTGRGLDTEAFF; CDR3 DNA: TGTGCCAGCAGTCCTACGGGGAGGGGATTGGACACTGAAGCTTTCTTT; D gene: .; V gene: TRBV27; clone size: .; J gene: TRBJ1-1
CDR3 protein: CASSLAAAGGRNEQYF; CDR3 DNA: TGTGCCAGCAGCTTAGCCGCGGCGGGGGGGCGGAACGAGCAGTACTTC; D gene: TRBD2; V gene: TRBV5-4; clone size: .; J gene: TRBJ2-7
CDR3 protein: CASRVATWNEQFF; CDR3 DNA: TGTGCCAGCAGGGTAGCGACTTGGAATGAGCAGTTCTTC; D gene: .; V gene: TRBV2; clone size: few; J gene: TRBJ2-1
CDR3 protein: CASAARFRNTEAFF; CDR3 DNA: TGTGCCAGTGCCGCGCGTTTCCGTAACACTGAAGCTTTCTTT; D gene: .; V gene: TRBV19; clone size: .; J gene: TRBJ1-1
CDR3 protein: CASSSIGGASGGDEQFF; CDR3 DNA: TGCGCCAGCAGCTCGATCGGTGGGGCTAGCGGGGGCGATGAGCAGTTCTTC; D gene: TRBD2; V gene: TRBV5-1; clone size: .; J gene: TRBJ2-1
CDR3 protein: CASSVDRDTEAFF; CDR3 DNA: TGTGCCAGCAGCGTTGACAGGGACACTGAAGCTTTCTTT; D gene: TRBD1; V gene: TRBV5-5; clone size: .; J gene: TRBJ1-1
CDR3 protein: CASSPTSGGAYSFTEQFF; CDR3 DNA: TGCGCCAGCAGCCCCACTAGCGGGGGGGCCTACTCGTTCACTGAGCAGTTCTTC; D gene: TRBD2; V gene: TRBV5-1; clone size: .; J gene: TRBJ2-1